The 21 T cell receptor beta chains in this list originate from one sample, sequenced in a study of T cell responses to AZD1222 COVID-19 vaccine. Libraries were prepared by immunoSEQ multiplex PCR; TCRdb keeps only in-frame clonotypes and omits some of them. In the table there are 93,000 or so clones, 90% of which are singletons. The sequences come from peripheral blood, collected on day 0 of AZD1222 vaccination. These receptors all stem from an adult in good health.

This chain links TRBV7-9 with TRBJ1-3, with D perhaps TRBD1 (6 bases). CDR1 is SEHNR and CDR2 is FQNEAQ in the germline V gene (reference sequence). The CDR3 consists of 16 residues. V lost 5 bases and J lost 4, with 18 bases in between. CDR3 protein: CASSGTAGAVGNTIYF. CDR3 in DNA: TGTGCCAGCAGCGGTACTGCAGGGGCTGTCGGAAACACCATATATTTT.

The rearrangement uses TRBV30 and TRBJ1-1; D remains unclear. The germline gives CDR1 GTSNPN, CDR2 SVGIG (reference sequence). The CDR3 covers 13 residues. Trimming took 3 bases from V and 1 from J, leaving 9 bases between them. CDR3 nucleotide sequence: TGTGCCTGGAGCGTTGCAACGAACACTGAAGCTTTCTTT. Its translation is CAWSVATNTEAFF.

The gene calls are TRBV4-1 and TRBJ1-3; D not certain. Germline V CDR1 and CDR2: MGHRA, YSYEKL. V was cut by 4 bases and J by 0 bases, with 13 bases left in between. This CDR3 has 16 amino acids. The chain's CDR3 is CASSPTGILSGNTIYF. The CDR3 bases are TGCGCCAGCAGCCCCACCGGGATCCTCTCTGGAAACACCATATATTTT.

The J gene is TRBJ1-1, the V gene TRBV13; 9 bases are a match to TRBD1. With V trimmed by 8 bases and J by 4 bases, 5 bases remained unmatched. The germline V gene has CDR1 PRHDT and CDR2 FYEKMQ (reference sequence). CDR3 length: 13 residues. The CDR3 loop is CASSTGGGTEAFF. In DNA form, the CDR3 reads TGTGCCAGCTCGACAGGGGGGGGCACTGAAGCTTTCTTT.

The chain links TRBV27 to TRBJ2-1, with D tentatively TRBD1 (6 bases). V lost 3 bases and J lost 1, with 10 bases in between. Per germline, CDR1 MNHEY and CDR2 SMNVEV (reference sequence). This CDR3 is 15 amino acids long. Here the CDR3 DNA reads TGTGCCAGCAGTTTCATAGGGACATCCTACAATGAGCAGTTCTTC. It translates to CASSFIGTSYNEQFF.

This clone is a singleton in its sample. The chain couples TRBV5-4 to TRBJ2-3; 7 bases map to TRBD1. This CDR3 comprises 15 residues. V was clipped by 2 bases and J by 4 bases; unmatched bases: 7. Germline-derived CDR1 and CDR2 are SGHNT and YYREEE (reference sequence). The CDR3 DNA sequence: TGTGCCAGCAGCTTCGGAGGACAGGAGTCAGATACGCAGTATTTT. Translating gives CASSFGGQESDTQYF.

The gene calls are TRBV30 and TRBJ2-2; D possibly corresponds to TRBD2 (7 bases). Germline lookup yields CDR1 GTSNPN and CDR2 SVGIG (reference sequence). V lost 3 bases, J lost 1 base, and 12 bases lay in between. CDR3 length equals 15 residues. The DNA of the CDR3 is TGTGCCTGGAGGGGGGGGCGTAAGAACACCGGGGAGCTGTTTTTT. It translates to CAWRGGRKNTGELFF.

This chain connects TRBV28 to TRBJ1-5; a possible D gene is TRBD1 (5 bases). V lost 6 bases to trimming and J lost 3 bases, with 9 bases between them. The CDR3 is 13 residues long. Germline CDR1 reads MDHEN; CDR2 reads SYDVKM. CDR3 region: CASSLQVNQPQHF. The CDR3 DNA sequence: TGTGCCAGCAGCTTACAGGTCAATCAGCCCCAGCATTTT. Supplemented by reference TRBV28 and TRBJ1-5, the full variable domain reads DVKVTQSSRYLVKRTGEKVFLECVQDMDHENMFWYRQDPGLGLRLIYFSYDVKMKEKGDIPEGYSVSREKKERFSLILESASTNQTSMYLCASSLQVNQPQHFGDGTRLSIL.

In this sample, this clone turned up once. CDR3 protein: CASSQEEGAILATNEKLFF. As DNA, the CDR3 is TGCGCCAGCAGCCAAGAAGAAGGGGCGATACTCGCAACTAATGAAAAACTGTTTTTT. The gene calls are TRBV4-3 and TRBJ1-4, with a possible D match to TRBD1 (5 bases). Germline lookup yields CDR1 LGHNA and CDR2 YSLEER. V gave up 0 bases and J gave up 0 bases, with 17 bases separating them. The CDR3 is 19 residues long.

This clone was counted a single time. The V call is TRBV5-4, the J call TRBJ1-2, with D uncertain. The CDR3 spans 13 residues. CDR1 SGHNT and CDR2 YYREEE come from the germline V gene (reference sequence). V lost 0 bases and J lost 5, with 8 bases in between. CDR3 region: CASSLAAIYGYTF. The CDR3 DNA reads as TGTGCCAGCAGCTTGGCAGCTATATATGGCTACACCTTC.

This clone was counted only a few times. The chain combines TRBV7-6 with TRBJ2-7, with a tentative D call TRBD1 (5 bases). V shed 1 base and J shed 1 base, with 20 bases lying between them. Germline loops: CDR1 SGHVS, CDR2 FNYEAQ. The CDR3 covers 18 residues. The CDR3 DNA reads TGTGCCAGCAGCTTAGAAGACCGACGGGCAGGGCGGTCCTACGAGCAGTACTTC. Translation gives CASSLEDRRAGRSYEQYF.

This clone has only one observation. V usage is TRBV19 and J usage is TRBJ1-6; 9 bases match TRBD1. Per germline, CDR1 LNHDA and CDR2 SQIVND (reference sequence). The CDR3 loop spans 14 amino acids. With V trimmed by 6 bases and J by 10 bases, 7 bases remained unmatched. Here the CDR3 reads CASSADRGQSPLHF. The CDR3 coding sequence is TGTGCCAGTAGCGCGGACAGGGGACAGTCACCCCTCCACTTT.

The chain links TRBV10-1 to TRBJ2-7; D unclear. The V gene lost 2 bases and the J gene lost 9 bases, with 11 bases spanning the gap. Germline CDR1 WNHNN, CDR2 SYGVQD (reference sequence). The CDR3 runs to 12 residues. CDR3 in amino acids: CASSEVGLGQYF. DNA of the CDR3: TGCGCCAGCAGTGAGGTGGGGTTGGGGCAGTACTTC.

This chain connects TRBV18 to TRBJ2-7; D gene ambiguous. Germline V lookup: CDR1 KGHSH, CDR2 LQKENI. The CDR3 length is 14 residues. V was cut by 6 bases and J by 5 bases, with 17 bases left in between. CDR3 sequence (DNA): TGTGCCAGCTCGCCCGCCGGGCTACGGGACGAGCAGTACTTC. This gives the protein CASSPAGLRDEQYF.

V usage is TRBV10-3 and J usage is TRBJ1-5; D is possibly TRBD1 (5 bases). CDR1 ENHRY and CDR2 SYGVKD come from the germline V gene. The CDR3 contains 16 residues. Trimming cost V 5 bases and J 1 base, with 15 bases left between them. The CDR3 region has the DNA TGTGCCATCAGTCGCTTCCGGGACGGAAGCAATCAGCCCCAGCATTTT. Protein product: CAISRFRDGSNQPQHF.

V and J are TRBV28 and TRBJ1-6; D gene uncertain. CDR1 is MDHEN, CDR2 SYDVKM, per germline. CDR3 length: 13 amino acids. V was cut by 8 bases and J by 4 bases, with 9 bases left in between. The CDR3 nucleotides are TGTGCCAGCTGCCGACTTTATAATTCACCCCTCCACTTT. It specifies CASCRLYNSPLHF. Full variable domain (outside the CDR3, taken from reference TRBV28 and TRBJ1-6): DVKVTQSSRYLVKRTGEKVFLECVQDMDHENMFWYRQDPGLGLRLIYFSYDVKMKEKGDIPEGYSVSREKKERFSLILESASTNQTSMYLCASCRLYNSPLHFGNGTRLTVT.

The V call is TRBV10-3, the J call TRBJ1-4; 9 positions match TRBD1. The CDR3 contains 16 residues. V was clipped by 3 bases and J by 8 bases; unmatched bases: 10. Germline lookup yields CDR1 ENHRY and CDR2 SYGVKD. CDR3 DNA: TGTGCCATCAGTGACCCCTACAGGGGGCTGGGGGAAAAACTGTTTTTT. This sequence encodes CAISDPYRGLGEKLFF.

The chain links TRBV5-8 to TRBJ1-1; D remains ambiguous. V lost 3 bases, J lost 10 bases, and 16 bases lay in between. Germline-derived CDR1 and CDR2 are SGHTS and YDEGEE. This CDR3 is built from 13 residues. The CDR3 is CASSSWAFVGAFF. The CDR3 bases are TGTGCCAGCAGCTCTTGGGCTTTCGTTGGAGCTTTCTTT.

In its sample, this clone was seen once. The chain joins TRBV5-5 to TRBJ1-2, with D unresolved. Germline CDR1 and CDR2: SGHKS and YYEKEE (reference sequence). CDR3 length equals 13 residues. Trimming shortened V by 4 bases and J by 5 bases, and 12 bases separated the two germline ends. CDR3 DNA: TGTGCCAGCAGCAACCTCGACCCATATGGCTACACCTTC. This translates into CASSNLDPYGYTF.

The J gene is TRBJ2-7, the V gene TRBV27; 13 bases match TRBD2. Germline V gene data show CDR1 as MNHEY and CDR2 as SMNVEV (reference sequence). Trimming at V came to 5 bases and at J to 3 bases, leaving 4 bases not matched to a gene. The length of the CDR3 is 15 residues. CDR3 residues: CASSPGTSGIYEQYF. The CDR3 region has the DNA TGTGCCAGCAGTCCCGGGACTAGCGGGATCTACGAGCAGTACTTC.

This clone was recorded once. The chain joins TRBV4-2 to TRBJ1-4; D gene ambiguous. Germline CDR1 reads LGHNA; CDR2 reads YNFKEQ. V lost 1 base, J lost 8 bases, and 14 bases lay in between. The CDR3 covers 15 residues. The CDR3 loop reads CASSQASGLEEKLFF. The CDR3 DNA is TGTGCCAGCAGCCAAGCTTCTGGGTTAGAGGAAAAACTGTTTTTT.